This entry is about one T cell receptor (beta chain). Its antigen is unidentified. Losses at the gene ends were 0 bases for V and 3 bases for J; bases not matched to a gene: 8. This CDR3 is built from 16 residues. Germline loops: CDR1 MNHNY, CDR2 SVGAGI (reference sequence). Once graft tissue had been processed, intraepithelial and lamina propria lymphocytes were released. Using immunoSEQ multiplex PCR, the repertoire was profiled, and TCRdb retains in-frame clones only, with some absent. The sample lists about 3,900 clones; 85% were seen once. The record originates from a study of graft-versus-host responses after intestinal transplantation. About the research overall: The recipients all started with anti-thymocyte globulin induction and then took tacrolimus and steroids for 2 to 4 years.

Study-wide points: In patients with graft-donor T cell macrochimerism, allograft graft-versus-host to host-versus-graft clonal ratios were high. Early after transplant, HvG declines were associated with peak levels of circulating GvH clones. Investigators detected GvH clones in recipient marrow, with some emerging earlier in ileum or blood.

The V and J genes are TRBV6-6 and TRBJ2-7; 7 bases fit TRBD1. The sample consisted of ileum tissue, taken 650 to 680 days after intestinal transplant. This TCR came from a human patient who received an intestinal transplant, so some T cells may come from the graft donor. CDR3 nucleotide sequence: TGTGCCAGCAGTTACTCGACCTCCACAGGGGACTACGAGCAGTACTTC. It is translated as CASSYSTSTGDYEQYF.